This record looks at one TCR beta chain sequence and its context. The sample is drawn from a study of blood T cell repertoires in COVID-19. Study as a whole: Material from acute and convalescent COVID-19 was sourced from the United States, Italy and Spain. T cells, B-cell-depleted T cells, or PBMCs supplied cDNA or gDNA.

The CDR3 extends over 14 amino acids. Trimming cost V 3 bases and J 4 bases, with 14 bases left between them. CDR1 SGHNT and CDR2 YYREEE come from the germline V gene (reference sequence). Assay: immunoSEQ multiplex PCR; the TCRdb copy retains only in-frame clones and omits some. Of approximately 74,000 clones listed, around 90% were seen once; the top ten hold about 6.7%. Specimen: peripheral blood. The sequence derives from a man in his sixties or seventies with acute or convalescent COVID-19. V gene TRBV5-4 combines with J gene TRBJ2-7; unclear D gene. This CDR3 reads CASSSPLRSYEQYF. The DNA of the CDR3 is TGTGCCAGCAGCTCCCCGTTACGGAGTTACGAGCAGTACTTC.